These T cell receptor beta chains were read from a single sample in a study of blood T cell repertoires in COVID-19. Sequencing used immunoSEQ multiplex PCR; TCRdb keeps in-frame clones, though not all of them. The sample has about 330,000 clones; about 82% are singletons. Sequenced material: peripheral blood. These TCRs come from a woman aged 50 to 65 with acute or convalescent COVID-19. CDR3s include the opening cysteine and the closing phenylalanine or tryptophan. The D gene is left open where the match is weak. The size field is filled for only some rows; it gives once, few, many or a size class.

.,TRBJ2-7,TRBV27,TRBD1,TGTGCCAGCAGTTCCCCGGGACAGGGAGGGAGGGAGCAGTACTTC,CASSSPGQGGREQYF
.,TRBJ2-7,TRBV28,.,TGTGCCAGCTCCGAACATAGCGGCTCCTACGAGCAGTACTTC,CASSEHSGSYEQYF
.,TRBJ1-6,TRBV5-4,TRBD1,TGTGCCAGCAGCAGGGGACAGGGGACCTTTATCTATAATTCACCCCTCCACTTT,CASSRGQGTFIYNSPLHF
.,TRBJ1-2,TRBV30,.,TGTGCCTGGAGTGCCCCGGGACTCCCGTCCGGGCGCGGCTACACCTTC,CAWSAPGLPSGRGYTF
few,TRBJ2-5,TRBV7-3,TRBD2,TGTGCCAGCAGCTTGACCTTAGCGGGAGGGCGAGAGACCCAGTACTTC,CASSLTLAGGRETQYF
.,TRBJ1-1,TRBV3-1/TRBV3-2,.,TGTGCCAGCAGCCTCCAAATCGGGGGGTCGGCTTTCTTT,CASSLQIGGSAFF
once,TRBJ2-7,TRBV9,.,TGTGCCAGCAGCGTAACCCCATCGCGGACCTACGAGCAGTACTTC,CASSVTPSRTYEQYF
.,TRBJ2-1,TRBV27,TRBD1,TGTGCCAGCAGATTTCAGGGGGCCAGCAATGAGCAGTTCTTC,CASRFQGASNEQFF
.,TRBJ2-2,TRBV6-2/TRBV6-3,TRBD2,TGTGCCAGCAGTTACCAGAGCGGGAGGGGCACCGGGGAGCTGTTTTTT,CASSYQSGRGTGELFF
.,TRBJ2-7,TRBV28,TRBD2,TGTGCCAGCATCACCCTAGCGGGGTTCGCCTACGAGCAGTACTTC,CASITLAGFAYEQYF
few,TRBJ2-7,TRBV3-1/TRBV3-2,TRBD1,TGTGCCAGCAGCCGGGACAGGATATCTTCCACCTACGAGCAGTACTTC,CASSRDRISSTYEQYF
.,TRBJ1-4,TRBV15,.,TGTGCCACCAGCAGAGGGGGGGCGGGGGCAACTAATGAAAAACTGTTTTTT,CATSRGGAGATNEKLFF
.,TRBJ1-1,TRBV11-1,TRBD1,TGTGCCAGCAGCTTAGAGGCAGGGGGAAGAGCTTTCTTT,CASSLEAGGRAFF
.,TRBJ1-2,TRBV27,.,TGTGCCAGCAGTTGGAAACCGCGGGGGAACGGCTACACCTTC,CASSWKPRGNGYTF
.,TRBJ2-7,TRBV19,.,TGTGCCAGTAGTCGGCGACAGGCATTATCCTACGAGCAGTACTTC,CASSRRQALSYEQYF
.,TRBJ1-5,TRBV21-1,.,TGTGCCAGCAGCAGACAGGGGCCCAGGGCATCCTGTGGGCAGCCCCAGCATTTT,CASSRQGPRASCGQPQHF
few,TRBJ2-5,TRBV5-8,TRBD1,TGTGCCAGCAGCCTCCCGGGACAGGGAGGTCGAGAGACCCAGTACTTC,CASSLPGQGGRETQYF
.,TRBJ2-1,TRBV6-4,.,TGTGCCAGCAGTGACTCGATCGGGAAGCAGTTCTTC,CASSDSIGKQFF
.,TRBJ1-1,TRBV19,TRBD1,TGTGCCAGTAGTCGAACGGAGGGGGCCACTGAAGCTTTCTTT,CASSRTEGATEAFF
many,TRBJ2-7,TRBV27,TRBD1,TGTGCCAGCAGTCCCGACCCGGGACAGACCTACGAGCAGTACTTC,CASSPDPGQTYEQYF
.,TRBJ2-3,TRBV24-1,TRBD1,TGTGCCACCAGTGATTTTGGACAGGGCACAGATACGCAGTATTTT,CATSDFGQGTDTQYF
.,TRBJ2-7,TRBV2,.,TGTGCCAGCAAACCCGACAGCTCCTACGAGCAGTACTTC,CASKPDSSYEQYF
once,TRBJ1-2,TRBV9,TRBD1,TGTGCCAGCAGCGTAGGGGGACAGGGGTATGGCTACACCTTC,CASSVGGQGYGYTF
.,TRBJ2-7,TRBV5-1,.,TGCGCCAGCAGCCCTCCTAGCTCCTACGAGCAGTACTTC,CASSPPSSYEQYF
.,TRBJ1-1,TRBV28,.,TGTGCCAGCAGTCCACTGGTCGGGTTGGACACTGAAGCTTTCTTT,CASSPLVGLDTEAFF
.,TRBJ2-3,TRBV27,.,TGTGCCAGCAGTCCCTGGGACACCGATCATGGTACGCAGTATTTT,CASSPWDTDHGTQYF
.,TRBJ2-1,TRBV4-3,TRBD2,TGCGCCAGCAGCCAAGGTCCGGGAGGGGGTGAGCAGTTCTTC,CASSQGPGGGEQFF
.,TRBJ1-4,TRBV27,TRBD1,TGTGCCAGCCGCTACGGACAGGGAACAACTAATGAAAAACTGTTTTTT,CASRYGQGTTNEKLFF
.,TRBJ1-4,TRBV5-1,.,TGCGCCAGCAGCTTGGAACAGGGCCACGAAAAACTGTTTTTT,CASSLEQGHEKLFF
once,TRBJ1-1,TRBV7-3,TRBD1,TGTGCCAGCAGCTCAAGGGGGCGAGGCACTGAAGCTTTCTTT,CASSSRGRGTEAFF
.,TRBJ2-1,TRBV5-4,.,TGTGCCAGCAGCTTGAATGGCGGGACCTCCTACAATGAGCAGTTCTTC,CASSLNGGTSYNEQFF
.,TRBJ2-7,TRBV5-4,.,TGTGCCAGCAGCTCCTCCCTGACAGGAGGAACCTACGAGCAGTACTTC,CASSSSLTGGTYEQYF
.,TRBJ1-4,TRBV14,.,TGTGCCAGCAGCCCCACCCAAGACAGTTTAAATGAAAAACTGTTTTTT,CASSPTQDSLNEKLFF
.,TRBJ2-7,TRBV19,TRBD2,TGTGCCAGTAGTATAGCGGCGGGAGGGAGCTACGAGCAGTACTTC,CASSIAAGGSYEQYF
.,TRBJ2-1,TRBV3-1/TRBV3-2,.,TGTGCCAGCAGCCAAGATCCGGGGAGAAACAATGAGCAGTTCTTC,CASSQDPGRNNEQFF
.,TRBJ2-7,TRBV2,.,TGTGCCAGCAGTGACCTCCCGCCGGGGAACGAGCAGTACTTC,CASSDLPPGNEQYF
once,TRBJ2-4,TRBV15,TRBD2,TGTGCCACCAGCAGAGGGGTCGAGCGGGAGGCCAAAAACATTCAGTACTTC,CATSRGVEREAKNIQYF
.,TRBJ2-2,TRBV29-1,.,TGCAGCGTTCGCGCCACCACCGGGGAGCTGTTTTTT,CSVRATTGELFF
.,TRBJ2-7,TRBV6-1,TRBD1,TGTGCCAGCAGTGAAGGGACAGGGATCTACGAGCAGTACTTC,CASSEGTGIYEQYF
.,TRBJ2-2,TRBV24-1,TRBD2,TGTGCCACCAGTGACCCCCCCGGGACTAGCGGGACCGGGGAGCTGTTTTTT,CATSDPPGTSGTGELFF
.,TRBJ1-6,TRBV2,.,TGTGCCAGCATTGGGCCGGGCGGGGATAATTCACCCCTCCACTTT,CASIGPGGDNSPLHF
once,TRBJ2-1,TRBV4-3,TRBD2,TGCGCCAGCAGCCAAGATAAGGAGAGGGGAGGGAATGAGCAGTTCTTC,CASSQDKERGGNEQFF
.,TRBJ2-7,TRBV27,.,TGTGCCAGCAGGGAGCGAACGGGGACCTACGAGCAGTACTTC,CASRERTGTYEQYF
.,TRBJ1-3,TRBV2,TRBD1,TGTGCCAGCAGTGACCGCCGGGGACAGGGGGCTAACACCATATATTTT,CASSDRRGQGANTIYF
.,TRBJ2-3,TRBV24-1,TRBD2,TGTGCCACCAGTGATAGGCTAGCGGGAGGGCCGGATACGCAGTATTTT,CATSDRLAGGPDTQYF